A single sample gave rise to the 32 T cell receptor beta chains below, sequenced in a study of response to subunit inactivated influenza vaccine. A single record per CDR3 protein comes from TCRdb applying MiXCR to the RT-PCR reads. The data hold some 850,000 distinct CDR3 sequences, with 15% to 20% observed a single time. This sample comprised PBMCs from blood, obtained 5 to 6 days after vaccination. These receptors were taken from a man aged 45-65 years who received an inactivated influenza vaccine.

The table lists this clonotype with a few counts. This chain connects TRBV6-1 to TRBJ2-7, with D perhaps TRBD2 (6 bases). CDR1 is MNHNS and CDR2 is SASEGT in the germline V gene. Trimming removed 5 bases at V and 3 bases at J, with 14 bases between. This CDR3 spans 14 amino acids. CDR3 protein: CASSPHLGGYEQYF. As DNA, the CDR3 is TGTGCCAGCAGTCCCCATCTGGGAGGCTACGAGCAGTACTTC.

V usage is TRBV15 and J usage is TRBJ2-7; maybe TRBD1 (6 bases). CDR1 and CDR2 from the germline V gene are LNHNV and YYDKDF (reference sequence). With 1 base removed from V and 2 bases from J, the gap between germline ends came to 12 bases. The CDR3 loop spans 15 amino acids. CDR3 protein: CATSRGQEIAYEQYF. The CDR3 nucleotides are TGTGCCACCAGCAGAGGACAGGAGATCGCCTACGAGCAGTACTTC.

This clonotype was seen more than once but under ten times. V usage is TRBV20-1 and J usage is TRBJ2-6; D ambiguous. The CDR3 is 15 amino acids. Trimming took 0 bases from V and 0 from J, leaving 6 bases between them. Germline-derived CDR1 and CDR2 are DFQATT and SNEGSKA (reference sequence). The DNA of the CDR3 is TGCAGTGCTAGAGATGGCAGCTCTGGGGCCAACGTCCTGACTTTC. It is translated as CSARDGSSGANVLTF.

The sample holds a few counts of this clonotype. The chain has TRBV3-1 and TRBJ2-7; D is possibly TRBD2 (5 bases). Germline CDR1 LGHDT, CDR2 YNNKEL (reference sequence). The CDR3 is made up of 15 amino acids. Between the trimmed V and J ends, which lost 0 bases and 2 bases, there was a span of 11 bases. This chain's CDR3 is CASSQDTEVAYEQYF. The CDR3 DNA reads as TGTGCCAGCAGCCAAGACACGGAGGTAGCCTACGAGCAGTACTTC.

The chain employs TRBV5-6 and TRBJ2-7; TRBD1 matches at 8 bases. Losses at the gene ends were 8 bases for V and 5 bases for J; bases not matched to a gene: 9. The CDR3 is 13 amino acids. Germline CDR1 SGHDT, CDR2 YYEEEE. CDR3 in amino acids: CASRQGILNEQYF. CDR3 coding DNA: TGTGCCAGTCGACAGGGGATCTTGAACGAGCAGTACTTC.

This clonotype was detected only once. The V call is TRBV2, the J call TRBJ2-4, with D maybe TRBD1 (6 bases). CDR1 SNHLY and CDR2 FYNNEI come from the germline V gene. The CDR3 consists of 14 residues. The V end lost 6 bases, the J end lost 1 base, and 10 bases lay between the germline ends. The CDR3, as DNA: TGTGCCAGCAGAGAGGGGGAGGCCAAAAACATTCAGTACTTC. It codes for CASREGEAKNIQYF.

In this sample, this clonotype turned up a few times. The J gene is TRBJ2-5, the V gene TRBV27; 9 bases fit TRBD2. The CDR3 has 20 amino acids. The trim removed 2 bases at V and 5 bases at J, leaving 21 bases unmatched. The germline CDR1 and CDR2 sequences are MNHEY and SMNVEV (reference sequence). CDR3 loop: CASSLRVVGGSGSGRETQYF. The CDR3, as DNA: TGTGCCAGCAGTTTAAGAGTGGTCGGGGGTAGCGGGAGTGGAAGGGAGACCCAGTACTTC.

The V gene is TRBV12-3 or TRBV12-4, the J gene TRBJ2-1; 7 bases fit TRBD2. V was pared by 5 bases and J by 9 bases, with 16 bases of the junction left unmatched. CDR3 length: 16 residues. The CDR3 loop reads CASSALASGVGGEQFF. CDR3 coding DNA: TGTGCCAGCAGTGCCCTGGCTAGCGGTGTTGGGGGTGAGCAGTTCTTC.

The V and J genes are TRBV7-2 and TRBJ2-3; TRBD2 matches 7 bases. V shed 1 base, J shed 3 bases, and the junction held 4 bases outside the gene matches. The CDR3 sequence is 15 residues long. The germline CDR1 and CDR2 sequences are SGHTA and FQGNSA. As DNA, the CDR3 is TGTGCCAGCAGCTTAGTCGGGACTAAGACAGATACGCAGTATTTT. Translated: CASSLVGTKTDTQYF.

V gene TRBV12-3 or TRBV12-4 combines with J gene TRBJ2-1, with a possible D match to TRBD2 (5 bases). V was shortened by 5 bases and J by 5 bases, with 19 bases between the two germline ends. The CDR3 contains 16 residues. This CDR3 is CASSLAVSSVNNEQFF. CDR3 DNA sequence: TGTGCCAGCAGTCTCGCCGTTAGTAGCGTTAACAATGAGCAGTTCTTC.

This clonotype was found a few times. This chain connects TRBV20-1 to TRBJ2-7; 10 bases line up with TRBD2. The CDR3 runs 16 residues. Germline lookup yields CDR1 DFQATT and CDR2 SNEGSKA (reference sequence). The V gene end was trimmed by 3 bases and the J gene end by 2 bases; junction bases not matched to a gene: 10. CDR3 in DNA: TGCAGTGCTAGCCCGCTTCTAGCGGGGGCGACCTACGAGCAGTACTTC. It codes for CSASPLLAGATYEQYF.

This clonotype came up a few times. The CDR3 DNA follows: TGTGCCACCGATCCAGGAGGGACTGATAATTCACCCCTCCACTTT. Translation: CATDPGGTDNSPLHF. The J gene is TRBJ1-6, the V gene TRBV15; perhaps TRBD1 as D (5 bases). V was pared by 8 bases and J by 5 bases, with 16 bases between. The CDR3 spans 15 residues. Germline V lookup: CDR1 LNHNV, CDR2 YYDKDF (reference sequence).

The chain uses TRBV24-1 and TRBJ2-2; D is possibly TRBD1 or TRBD2 (5 bases each). The CDR3 totals 13 residues. The germline V and J ends were trimmed by 12 bases and 1 base, with 11 bases remaining between them. Germline assignment: CDR1 KGHDR and CDR2 SFDVKD. CDR3 protein: CAAGTVNTGELFF. CDR3 in DNA: TGTGCCGCAGGGACGGTGAACACCGGGGAGCTGTTTTTT.

The CDR3 DNA follows: TGTGCCAGCAGTTTAAGGGGACTAGCGGGTTCCTACGAGCAGTACTTC. Its translation: CASSLRGLAGSYEQYF. This chain links TRBV12-3 or TRBV12-4 with TRBJ2-7; 12 bases map to TRBD2. V dropped 2 bases and J dropped 1; count of bases not matched to a gene: 3. The CDR3 sequence is 16 residues long.

This chain joins TRBV2 and TRBJ2-6, with D perhaps being TRBD1 or TRBD2 (5 bases each). CDR3 length: 16 residues. V was shortened by 2 bases and J by 2 bases, with 10 bases between the two germline ends. Germline V CDR1 and CDR2: SNHLY, FYNNEI. For the CDR3, the DNA is TGTGCCAGCAGTGAAATCCGGGACCCTGGGGCCAACGTCCTGACTTTC. Translation gives CASSEIRDPGANVLTF. Full variable domain (rest looked up from reference TRBV2 and TRBJ2-6): EPEVTQTPSHQVTQMGQEVILRCVPISNHLYFYWYRQILGQKVEFLVSFYNNEISEKSEIFDDQFSVERPDGSNFTLKIRSTKLEDSAMYFCASSEIRDPGANVLTFGAGSRLTVL.

This clonotype was seen a handful of times. This chain links TRBV15 with TRBJ2-1, with 8 bases lining up with TRBD2. With 4 bases clipped from V and 2 bases from J, the junction kept 4 bases outside the gene matches. Germline CDR1 reads LNHNV; CDR2 reads YYDKDF (reference sequence). This CDR3 contains 15 residues. The DNA of the CDR3 is TGTGCCACCAGCACCCAGCGGGGGCCCTACAATGAGCAGTTCTTC. Its translation: CATSTQRGPYNEQFF. Full variable domain (outside the CDR3, taken from reference TRBV15 and TRBJ2-1): DAMVIQNPRYQVTQFGKPVTLSCSQTLNHNVMYWYQQKSSQAPKLLFHYYDKDFNNEADTPDNFQSRRPNTSFCFLDIRSPGLGDTAMYLCATSTQRGPYNEQFFGPGTRLTVL.

This chain links TRBV20-1 with TRBJ2-5; D tentatively fits TRBD1 or TRBD2 (5 bases each). This CDR3 is built from 14 residues. The germline V gene encodes CDR1 DFQATT and CDR2 SNEGSKA (reference sequence). V lost 6 bases to trimming and J lost 0 bases, with 14 bases between them. CDR3 residues: CSAAGTGNQETQYF. In DNA, the CDR3 is TGCAGTGCCGCCGGGACGGGCAACCAAGAGACCCAGTACTTC.

The rearrangement links TRBV20-1 to TRBJ2-7; TRBD1 matches at 7 bases. Trimming took 0 bases from V and 3 from J; bases not matched to a gene: 11. Germline lookup yields CDR1 DFQATT and CDR2 SNEGSKA (reference sequence). The CDR3 consists of 16 residues. In DNA, the CDR3 is TGCAGTGCTAGAGATCCAGACAGGGTCTTCAGCTACGAGCAGTACTTC. Translating it yields CSARDPDRVFSYEQYF.

V and J are TRBV4-2 and TRBJ2-7, with D perhaps matching TRBD2 (5 bases). The CDR3 length is 15 residues. V shed 0 bases and J shed 1 base, with 10 bases lying between them. Germline CDR1 is LGHNA and CDR2 is YNFKEQ. Here the CDR3 DNA reads TGTGCCAGCAGCCAAGAAGCCGGCGGGTCCTACGAGCAGTACTTC. Translating gives CASSQEAGGSYEQYF.

This clonotype was detected only a few times. The CDR3 region is CASTRQQNTGELFF. The CDR3 DNA sequence: TGTGCCAGCACCAGACAGCAGAACACCGGGGAGCTGTTTTTT. The genes are TRBV9 and TRBJ2-2, with a weak D call TRBD1 (5 bases). The CDR3 sequence is 14 residues long. Deletions cut 6 bases from V and 1 base from J, with 10 bases between. Germline CDR1 and CDR2: SGDLS and YYNGEE.

This clonotype has just a few counts. The J gene is TRBJ2-5, the V gene TRBV7-2; a possible D gene is TRBD2 (7 bases). Germline CDR1 and CDR2: SGHTA and FQGNSA. The CDR3 is 14 residues long. The ends were cut back, 5 bases at V and 5 bases at J, with 15 bases in the middle. CDR3 nucleotide sequence: TGTGCCAGCAGCCGAGGGGGAGGGCTGGAGACCCAGTACTTC. Amino acids: CASSRGGGLETQYF.

This clonotype has just a few counts. The chain employs TRBV7-2 and TRBJ2-1; tentative D call: TRBD2 (6 bases). The V end lost 0 bases, the J end lost 9 bases, and 12 bases lay between the germline ends. Germline V gene sequence: CDR1 SGHTA, CDR2 FQGNSA. The CDR3 runs 14 residues. The chain's CDR3 is CASSLAEGPGEQFF. Here the CDR3 DNA reads TGTGCCAGCAGCTTAGCGGAGGGGCCGGGTGAGCAGTTCTTC.

The chain couples TRBV5-1 to TRBJ2-2; TRBD1 is a possible D gene (6 bases). Germline V gene data show CDR1 as SGHRS and CDR2 as YFSETQ. Trimming left V 0 bases short and J 8 bases short, with 14 bases between. The CDR3 is made up of 15 amino acids. The CDR3 DNA reads TGCGCCAGCAGCTTGGGGACAGAACGAGGAGGGGAGCTGTTTTTT. Amino acids: CASSLGTERGGELFF.

The genes are TRBV4-1 and TRBJ1-5; D is ambiguous. The CDR3 runs 13 residues. Trimming shortened V by 3 bases and J by 5 bases, and 8 bases separated the two germline ends. From germline, CDR1 is MGHRA and CDR2 YSYEKL. The CDR3 DNA sequence: TGCGCCAGCAGCCAGGAATCGCATCAGCCCCAGCATTTT. It encodes CASSQESHQPQHF.

This clonotype was counted between two and nine times. For the CDR3, the DNA is TGTGCCAGCAGCCAAGGGATTAGCGGGCTATCGAACACCGGGGAGCTGTTTTTT. This encodes CASSQGISGLSNTGELFF. This chain uses TRBV4-2 with TRBJ2-2, with TRBD2 identical over 7 bases. The trim removed 1 base at V and 0 bases at J, leaving 8 bases unmatched. Germline loops: CDR1 LGHNA, CDR2 YNFKEQ. The CDR3 has 18 residues.

This clonotype was picked up many times. The chain links TRBV12-3 or TRBV12-4 to TRBJ2-5; TRBD2 is a possible D gene (5 bases). There are 13 residues in the CDR3. V lost 6 bases and J lost 5, with 13 bases in between. CDR3 amino acids: CASSQRGWETQYF. Here the CDR3 DNA reads TGTGCCAGCAGCCAACGGGGTTGGGAGACCCAGTACTTC.

This sequence joins TRBV7-9 and TRBJ2-3; TRBD2 aligns across 9 bases. The CDR3 covers 17 residues. The trim removed 5 bases at V and 4 bases at J, leaving 13 bases unmatched. The V gene's germline CDR1 is SEHNR and CDR2 FQNEAQ (reference sequence). The CDR3 nucleotides are TGTGCCAGCAGCCCAATCGGGACTAGCAGTAAACCAGATACGCAGTATTTT. This translates into CASSPIGTSSKPDTQYF.

The genes are TRBV12-3 or TRBV12-4 and TRBJ1-2; 9 nucleotides align to TRBD1. V shed 4 bases and J 2 bases; nucleotides not matched to a gene: 8. CDR3 size: 16 residues. CDR3 residues: CASSYGPGQGNYGYTF. CDR3 sequence (DNA): TGTGCCAGCAGTTATGGTCCGGGACAGGGAAACTATGGCTACACCTTC.

This clonotype came up a few times. This may be a read error, as it is one base from a much larger clone. The chain uses TRBV6-2 or TRBV6-3 and TRBJ1-1, with D tentatively TRBD1 (6 bases). The germline CDR1 and CDR2 sequences are MNHEY and SVGEGT. The CDR3 covers 13 residues. Trimming stripped 2 bases from V and 3 bases from J, with 7 bases between. CDR3 DNA: TGTGCCAGCAGTTACAGGGGGGACACTGAAGCTTTCTTT. Translating it yields CASSYRGDTEAFF.

This clonotype was observed a single time. V usage is TRBV7-2 and J usage is TRBJ2-3, with TRBD2 identical over 12 bases. The CDR3 runs 18 residues. J lost 3 bases, V lost 0 bases, and 7 bases had no gene match. The germline V gene encodes CDR1 SGHTA and CDR2 FQGNSA. CDR3 nucleotide sequence: TGTGCCAGCAGCTTAGCGGTGACTAGCGGGAGAGGAACAGATACGCAGTATTTT. Encoded protein: CASSLAVTSGRGTDTQYF.

This clonotype has a handful of counts. The rearrangement joins TRBV7-9 to TRBJ2-3; 7 nucleotides match TRBD1. The germline gives CDR1 SEHNR, CDR2 FQNEAQ (reference sequence). This CDR3 has 14 amino acids. V lost 3 bases and J lost 4; bases outside the gene matches: 4. The CDR3 nucleotides are TGTGCCAGCAGCTTTGGACAGGCCGCAGATACGCAGTATTTT. It encodes CASSFGQAADTQYF.

This clonotype turned up a few times. This rearrangement joins TRBV12-3 or TRBV12-4 to TRBJ2-2, with D hard to call. Trimming took off 4 bases at V and 1 base at J, with 10 bases between the two ends. The CDR3 is made up of 15 amino acids. The CDR3 DNA reads TGTGCCAGCAGTTCCCTCCGACAGAACACCGGGGAGCTGTTTTTT. Protein: CASSSLRQNTGELFF.